This TCR beta chain was sequenced for a study of T cells in women clearing cervical HPV infection. On the study more broadly: Controls' single incident HPV16 infection cleared within 12 months without precancer. Blood came at first lesion visit for cases, post-clearance for controls.

Between the trimmed V and J ends, which lost 0 bases and 5 bases, there was a span of 10 bases. Germline V gene sequence: CDR1 SNHLY, CDR2 FYNNEI. There are 14 residues in the CDR3. Using immunoSEQ multiplex PCR, the repertoire was profiled, and TCRdb retains in-frame clones only, with some absent. The ten top clones account for around 4%, within a sample of 31,000 or so clones. Concerning this clone: Its antigen is not known. Sequencing ends 3 residues short of the CDR3 end; the germline J gene provides the rest.

Overall study findings and caveats: CIN3+ cases had significantly higher TCR repertoire richness than controls, but evenness did not differ. Associations may precede or follow infection; HPV-specific or memory T cells were not isolated.

Source material: blood buffy coat. The sequence was obtained from a woman aged 18-70 years with a cervical HPV16 infection that either progressed to CIN3+ or cleared (not recorded which). This rearrangement joins TRBV2 to TRBJ1-1; D unresolved. CDR3 in amino acids: CASSEALPRTEAFF. The CDR3 DNA, read in part, is TGTGCCAGCAGTGAAGCGCTTCCCAGGACTGAA.